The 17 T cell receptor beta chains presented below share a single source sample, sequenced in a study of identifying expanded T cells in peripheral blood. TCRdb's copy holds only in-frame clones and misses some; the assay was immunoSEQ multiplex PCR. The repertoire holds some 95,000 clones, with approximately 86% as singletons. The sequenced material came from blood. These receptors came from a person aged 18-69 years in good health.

CDR3 amino acids: CASSQDVRQGNYGYTF. In DNA, the CDR3 is TGTGCCAGCAGCCAAGATGTGAGGCAGGGAAACTATGGCTACACCTTC. The chain employs TRBV14 and TRBJ1-2; D perhaps matches TRBD1 (5 bases). Trimming took 0 bases from V and 2 from J, leaving 13 bases between them. Germline CDR1 and CDR2: SGHDN and FVKESK. CDR3 length: 16 amino acids.

The CDR3 region has the DNA TGTGCCAGCCCTCTACCCGGGTCGGATACGCAGTATTTT. This translates into CASPLPGSDTQYF. The chain has TRBV2 and TRBJ2-3; D gene uncertain. From germline, CDR1 is SNHLY and CDR2 FYNNEI. The CDR3 length is 13 residues. Trimming pared 8 bases from V and 6 bases from J, leaving 15 bases between.

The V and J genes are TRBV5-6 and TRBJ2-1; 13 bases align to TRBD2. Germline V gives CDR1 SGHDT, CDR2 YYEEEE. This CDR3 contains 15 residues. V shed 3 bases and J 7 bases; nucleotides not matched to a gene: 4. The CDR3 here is CASSWTSGGLNEQFF. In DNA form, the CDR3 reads TGTGCCAGCAGCTGGACTAGCGGGGGACTTAATGAGCAGTTCTTC. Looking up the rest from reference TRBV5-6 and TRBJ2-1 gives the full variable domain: DAGVTQSPTHLIKTRGQQVTLRCSPKSGHDTVSWYQQALGQGPQFIFQYYEEEERQRGNFPDRFSGHQFPNYSSELNVNALLLGDSALYLCASSWTSGGLNEQFFGPGTRLTVL.

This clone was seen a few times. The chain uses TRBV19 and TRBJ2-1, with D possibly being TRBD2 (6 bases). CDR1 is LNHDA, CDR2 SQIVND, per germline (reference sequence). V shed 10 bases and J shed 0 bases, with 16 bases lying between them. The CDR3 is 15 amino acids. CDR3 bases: TGTGCCACTTCCCTGGCGGGAAGCTCCTACAATGAGCAGTTCTTC. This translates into CATSLAGSSYNEQFF. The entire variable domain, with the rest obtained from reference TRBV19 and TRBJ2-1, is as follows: DGGITQSPKYLFRKEGQNVTLSCEQNLNHDAMYWYRQDPGQGLRLIYYSQIVNDFQKGDIAEGYSVSREKKESFPLTVTSAQKNPTAFYLCATSLAGSSYNEQFFGPGTRLTVL.

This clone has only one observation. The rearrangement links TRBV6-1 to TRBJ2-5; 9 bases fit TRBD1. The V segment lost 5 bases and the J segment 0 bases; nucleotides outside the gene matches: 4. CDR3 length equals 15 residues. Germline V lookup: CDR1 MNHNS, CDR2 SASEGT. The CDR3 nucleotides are TGTGCCAGCAGTCTAGGGGACAGGGACCAAGAGACCCAGTACTTC. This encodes CASSLGDRDQETQYF.

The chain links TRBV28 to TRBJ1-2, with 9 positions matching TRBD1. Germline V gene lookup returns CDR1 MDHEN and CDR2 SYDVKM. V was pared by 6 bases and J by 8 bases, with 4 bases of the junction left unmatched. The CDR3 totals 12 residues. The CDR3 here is CASRTGGHGYTF. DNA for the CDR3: TGTGCCAGCAGGACAGGGGGGCACGGCTACACCTTC.

The DNA for the CDR3 is TGTGCCAGCAGCTTCCGGGGGGGCTCGGGCAATGAGCAGTTCTTC. This translates into CASSFRGGSGNEQFF. V and J are TRBV7-2 and TRBJ2-1; 8 nucleotides match TRBD2. In germline, CDR1 is SGHTA, CDR2 FQGNSA. V trimming: 3 bases; J trimming: 6 bases; junction bases outside the gene matches: 7. The CDR3 runs to 15 residues. The whole variable domain, filled in from reference TRBV7-2 and TRBJ2-1, reads GAGVSQSPSNKVTEKGKDVELRCDPISGHTALYWYRQSLGQGLEFLIYFQGNSAPDKSGLPSDRFSAERTGGSVSTLTIQRTQQEDSAVYLCASSFRGGSGNEQFFGPGTRLTVL.

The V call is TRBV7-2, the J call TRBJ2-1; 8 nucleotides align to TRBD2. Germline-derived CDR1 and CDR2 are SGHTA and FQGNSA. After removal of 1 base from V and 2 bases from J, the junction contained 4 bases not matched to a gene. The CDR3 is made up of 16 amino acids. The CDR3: CASSLVSGGAYNEQFF. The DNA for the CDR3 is TGTGCCAGCAGCTTAGTCAGCGGGGGAGCCTACAATGAGCAGTTCTTC.

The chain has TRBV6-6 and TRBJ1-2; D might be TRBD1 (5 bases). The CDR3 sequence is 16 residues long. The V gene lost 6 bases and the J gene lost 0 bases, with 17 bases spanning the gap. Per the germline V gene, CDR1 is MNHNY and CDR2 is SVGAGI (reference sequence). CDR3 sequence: CASSPLGGAANYGYTF. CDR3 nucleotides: TGTGCCAGCAGCCCCCTTGGAGGGGCAGCTAACTATGGCTACACCTTC.

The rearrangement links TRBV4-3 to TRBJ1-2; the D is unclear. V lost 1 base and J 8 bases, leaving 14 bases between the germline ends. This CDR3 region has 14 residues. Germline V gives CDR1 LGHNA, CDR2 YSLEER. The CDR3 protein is CASSQVSTVKGYTF. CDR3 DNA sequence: TGCGCCAGCAGCCAAGTATCTACGGTGAAGGGCTACACCTTC.

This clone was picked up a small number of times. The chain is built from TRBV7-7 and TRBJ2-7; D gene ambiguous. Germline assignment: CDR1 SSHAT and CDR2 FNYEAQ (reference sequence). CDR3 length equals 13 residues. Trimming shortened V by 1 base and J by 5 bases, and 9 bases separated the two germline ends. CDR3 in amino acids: CASSLGLGNEQYF. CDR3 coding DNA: TGTGCCAGCAGCTTAGGGTTGGGGAACGAGCAGTACTTC.

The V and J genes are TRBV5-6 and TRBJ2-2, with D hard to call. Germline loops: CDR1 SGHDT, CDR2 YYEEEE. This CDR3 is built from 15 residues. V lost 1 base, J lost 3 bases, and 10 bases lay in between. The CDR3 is CASSLKPSYTGELFF. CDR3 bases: TGTGCCAGCAGCTTGAAACCTTCTTACACCGGGGAGCTGTTTTTT.

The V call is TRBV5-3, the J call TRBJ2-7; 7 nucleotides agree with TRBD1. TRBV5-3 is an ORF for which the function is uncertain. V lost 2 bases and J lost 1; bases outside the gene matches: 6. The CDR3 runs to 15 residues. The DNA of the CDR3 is TGTGCCAGAAGCTTACAGGGGAAGGGGTCCTACGAGCAGTACTTC. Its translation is CARSLQGKGSYEQYF.

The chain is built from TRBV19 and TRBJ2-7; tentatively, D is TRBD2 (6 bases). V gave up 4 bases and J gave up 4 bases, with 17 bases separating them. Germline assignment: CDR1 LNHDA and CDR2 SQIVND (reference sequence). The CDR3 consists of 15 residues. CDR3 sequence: CASSKKGTRGYEQYF. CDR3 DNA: TGTGCCAGTAGTAAAAAAGGAACCCGGGGGTACGAGCAGTACTTC. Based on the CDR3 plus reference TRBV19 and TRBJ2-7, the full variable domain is DGGITQSPKYLFRKEGQNVTLSCEQNLNHDAMYWYRQDPGQGLRLIYYSQIVNDFQKGDIAEGYSVSREKKESFPLTVTSAQKNPTAFYLCASSKKGTRGYEQYFGPGTRLTVT.

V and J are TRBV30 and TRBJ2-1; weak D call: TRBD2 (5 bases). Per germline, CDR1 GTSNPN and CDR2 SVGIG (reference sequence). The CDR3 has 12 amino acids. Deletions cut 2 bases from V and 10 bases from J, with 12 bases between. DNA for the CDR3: TGTGCCTGGAGTAAGGCGGGCCGGGAGCAGTTCTTC. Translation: CAWSKAGREQFF.

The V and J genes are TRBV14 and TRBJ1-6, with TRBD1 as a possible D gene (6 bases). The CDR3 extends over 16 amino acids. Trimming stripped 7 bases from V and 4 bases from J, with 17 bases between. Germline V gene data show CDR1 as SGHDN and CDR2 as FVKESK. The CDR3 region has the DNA TGTGCCAGCACCAAAACGAGCAGGGGATATAATTCACCCCTCCACTTT. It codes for CASTKTSRGYNSPLHF. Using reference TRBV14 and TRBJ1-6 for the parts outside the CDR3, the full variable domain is EAGVTQFPSHSVIEKGQTVTLRCDPISGHDNLYWYRRVMGKEIKFLLHFVKESKQDESGMPNNRFLAERTGGTYSTLKVQPAELEDSGVYFCASTKTSRGYNSPLHFGNGTRLTVT.

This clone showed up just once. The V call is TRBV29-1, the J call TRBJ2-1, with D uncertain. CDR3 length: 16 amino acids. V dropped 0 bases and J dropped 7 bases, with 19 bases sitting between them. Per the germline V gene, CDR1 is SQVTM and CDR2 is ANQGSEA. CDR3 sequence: CSVEDRYSLGGNEQFF. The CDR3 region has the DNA TGCAGCGTTGAAGATCGGTATAGTCTGGGTGGAAATGAGCAGTTCTTC.